The sequence of this TCR beta chain was determined in a study of shared clonotypes between healthy human individuals. Notes on the study in general: Across a handful of donors, naive CD4 shared roughly 5%, naive CD8 under 4%, memory CD4 roughly 2.2%, memory CD8 approximately 0.4%.

Deep was the level at which the assay was run. Authors' methods: ImmunoSEQ output lacked quality scores and full-length reads, limiting matched filtering. The method was immunoSEQ multiplex PCR; TCRdb's version includes in-frame clones alone and lacks a portion of them. That table furnishes V, J and clone size, whereas the DNA furnished D and trimming. Of about 980,000 clones listed, 76% are singletons. The sample holds one count of this clone. Its antigen is not known. The sequenced sample was memory CD4+ T cells sorted from blood. Sample subset: CD45RA-negative fraction. The TCR comes from a young man in good health.

Here the CDR3 reads CASSLVANTEAFF. The CDR3 DNA reads as TGTGCCAGCAGCTTAGTAGCGAACACTGAAGCTTTCTTT. V and J are TRBV7-9 and TRBJ1-1; D is undetermined. This CDR3 is 13 amino acids long. Trimming pared 1 base from V and 1 base from J, leaving 4 bases between. Germline V CDR1 and CDR2: SEHNR, FQNEAQ (reference sequence).